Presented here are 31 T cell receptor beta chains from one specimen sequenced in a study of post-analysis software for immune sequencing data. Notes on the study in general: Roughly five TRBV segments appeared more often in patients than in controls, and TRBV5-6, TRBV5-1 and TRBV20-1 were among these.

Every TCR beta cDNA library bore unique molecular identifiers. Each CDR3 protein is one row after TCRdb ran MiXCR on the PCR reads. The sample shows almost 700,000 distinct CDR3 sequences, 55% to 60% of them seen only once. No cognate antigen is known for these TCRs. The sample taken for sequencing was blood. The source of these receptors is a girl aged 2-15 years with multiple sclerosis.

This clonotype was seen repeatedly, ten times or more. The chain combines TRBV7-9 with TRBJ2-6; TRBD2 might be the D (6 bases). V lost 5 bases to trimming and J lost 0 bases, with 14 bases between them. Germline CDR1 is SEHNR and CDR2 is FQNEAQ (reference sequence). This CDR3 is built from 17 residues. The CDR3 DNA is TGTGCCAGCAGCCCCGGGACTTCCAGCTCTGGGGCCAACGTCCTGACTTTC. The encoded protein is CASSPGTSSSGANVLTF.

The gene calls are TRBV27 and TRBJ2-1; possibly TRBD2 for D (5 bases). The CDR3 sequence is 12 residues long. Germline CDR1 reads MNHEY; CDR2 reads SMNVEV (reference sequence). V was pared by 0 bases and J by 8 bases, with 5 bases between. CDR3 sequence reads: CASSLSRDEQFF. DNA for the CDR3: TGTGCCAGCAGTTTATCGAGGGATGAGCAGTTCTTC.

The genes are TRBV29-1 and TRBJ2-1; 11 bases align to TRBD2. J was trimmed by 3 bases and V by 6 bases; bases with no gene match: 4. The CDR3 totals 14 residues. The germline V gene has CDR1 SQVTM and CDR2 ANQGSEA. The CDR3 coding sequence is TGCAGCGTCATGACTAGCGGGGTCTACAATGAGCAGTTCTTC. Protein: CSVMTSGVYNEQFF.

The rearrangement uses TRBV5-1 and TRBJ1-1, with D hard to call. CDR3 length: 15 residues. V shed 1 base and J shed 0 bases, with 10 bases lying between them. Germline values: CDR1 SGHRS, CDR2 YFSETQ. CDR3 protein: CASSLMSGMNTEAFF. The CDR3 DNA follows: TGCGCCAGCAGCTTGATGTCGGGGATGAACACTGAAGCTTTCTTT.

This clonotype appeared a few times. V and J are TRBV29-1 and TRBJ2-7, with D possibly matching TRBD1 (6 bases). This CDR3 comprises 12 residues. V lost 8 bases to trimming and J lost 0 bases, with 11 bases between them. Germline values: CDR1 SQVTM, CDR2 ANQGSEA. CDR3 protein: CSFQGTSYEQYF. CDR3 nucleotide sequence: TGCAGCTTCCAGGGGACCTCCTACGAGCAGTACTTC.

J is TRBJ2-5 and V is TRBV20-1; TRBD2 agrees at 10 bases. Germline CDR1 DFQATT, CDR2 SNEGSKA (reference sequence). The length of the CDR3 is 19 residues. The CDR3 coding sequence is TGCAGCTGTTTCGGCGTGGCTAGCGGGGGCCCACGAAGTAAAGAGACCCAGTACTTC. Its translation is CSCFGVASGGPRSKETQYF.

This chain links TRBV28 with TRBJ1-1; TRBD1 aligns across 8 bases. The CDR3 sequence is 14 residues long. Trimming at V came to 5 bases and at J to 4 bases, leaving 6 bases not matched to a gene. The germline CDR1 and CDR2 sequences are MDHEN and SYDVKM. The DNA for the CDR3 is TGTGCCAGCAGTCCCCCAGGACAGGGCACTGAAGCTTTCTTT. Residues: CASSPPGQGTEAFF. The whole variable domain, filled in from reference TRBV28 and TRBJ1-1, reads DVKVTQSSRYLVKRTGEKVFLECVQDMDHENMFWYRQDPGLGLRLIYFSYDVKMKEKGDIPEGYSVSREKKERFSLILESASTNQTSMYLCASSPPGQGTEAFFGQGTRLTVV.

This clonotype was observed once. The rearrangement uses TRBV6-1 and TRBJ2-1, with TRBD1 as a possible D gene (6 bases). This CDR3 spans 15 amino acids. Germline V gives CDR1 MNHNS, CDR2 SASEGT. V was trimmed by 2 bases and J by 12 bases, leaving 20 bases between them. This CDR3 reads CASSESNIPVGGQFF. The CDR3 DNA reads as TGTGCCAGCAGTGAATCTAATATCCCCGTAGGGGGGCAGTTCTTC.

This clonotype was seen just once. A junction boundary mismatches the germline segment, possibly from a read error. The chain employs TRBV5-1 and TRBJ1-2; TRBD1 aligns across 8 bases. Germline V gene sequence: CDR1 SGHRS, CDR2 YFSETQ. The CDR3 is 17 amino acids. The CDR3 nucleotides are TGCGCCAGCAGCCCCAACAGGGGGATATTATTTAACTATGGCTGCACCTTC. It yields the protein CASSPNRGILFNYGCTF. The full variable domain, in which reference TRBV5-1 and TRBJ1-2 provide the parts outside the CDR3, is KAGVTQTPRYLIKTRGQQVTLSCSPISGHRSVSWYQQTPGQGLQFLFEYFSETQRNKGNFPGRFSGRQFSNSRSEMNVSTLELGDSALYLCASSPNRGILFNYGCTFGSGTRLTVV.

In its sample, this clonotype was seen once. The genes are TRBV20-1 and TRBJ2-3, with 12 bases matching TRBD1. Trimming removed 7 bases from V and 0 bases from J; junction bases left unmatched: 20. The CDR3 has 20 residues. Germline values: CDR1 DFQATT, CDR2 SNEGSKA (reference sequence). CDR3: CSVSSPGQGAVIPSTDTQYF. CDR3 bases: TGCAGTGTTAGCTCCCCGGGACAGGGGGCAGTAATACCTAGCACAGATACGCAGTATTTT.

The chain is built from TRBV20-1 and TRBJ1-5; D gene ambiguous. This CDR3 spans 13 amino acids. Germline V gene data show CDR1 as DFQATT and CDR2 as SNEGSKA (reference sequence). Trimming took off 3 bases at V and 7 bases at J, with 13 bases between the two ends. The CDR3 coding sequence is TGCAGTGCTAGTCCCCATATGGGCCAGCCCCAGCATTTT. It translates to CSASPHMGQPQHF.

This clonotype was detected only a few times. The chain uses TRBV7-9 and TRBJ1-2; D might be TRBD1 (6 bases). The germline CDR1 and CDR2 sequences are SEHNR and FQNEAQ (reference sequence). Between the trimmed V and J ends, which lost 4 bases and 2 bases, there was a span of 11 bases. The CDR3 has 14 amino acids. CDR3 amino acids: CASSSSTGNYGYTF. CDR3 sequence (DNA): TGTGCCAGCAGCTCGTCGACAGGAAACTATGGCTACACCTTC.

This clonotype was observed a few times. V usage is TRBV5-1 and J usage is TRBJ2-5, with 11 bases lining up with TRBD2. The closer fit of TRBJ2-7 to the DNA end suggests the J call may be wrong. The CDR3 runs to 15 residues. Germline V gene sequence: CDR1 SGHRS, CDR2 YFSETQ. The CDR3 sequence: CASSSGTSGLYEQYF. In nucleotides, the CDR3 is TGCGCCAGCAGCTCCGGGACTAGCGGACTCTACGAGCAGTACTTC.

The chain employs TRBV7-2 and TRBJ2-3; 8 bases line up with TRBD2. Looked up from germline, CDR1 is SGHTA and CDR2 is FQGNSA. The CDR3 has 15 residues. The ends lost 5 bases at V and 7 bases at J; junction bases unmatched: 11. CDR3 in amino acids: CASSRQWTSTNTQYF. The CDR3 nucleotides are TGTGCCAGCAGCCGGCAGTGGACTAGCACCAATACGCAGTATTTT.

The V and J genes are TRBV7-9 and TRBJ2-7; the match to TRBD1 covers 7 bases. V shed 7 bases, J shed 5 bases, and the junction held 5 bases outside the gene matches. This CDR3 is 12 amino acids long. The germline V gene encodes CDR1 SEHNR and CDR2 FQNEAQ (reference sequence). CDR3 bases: TGTGCCAGCACCAGGGGGATCGACGAGCAGTACTTC. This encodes CASTRGIDEQYF.

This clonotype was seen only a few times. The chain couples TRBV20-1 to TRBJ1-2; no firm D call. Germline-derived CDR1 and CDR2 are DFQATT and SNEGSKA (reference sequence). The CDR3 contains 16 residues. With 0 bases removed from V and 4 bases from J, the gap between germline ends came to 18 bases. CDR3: CSARDLGDGSVYGYTF. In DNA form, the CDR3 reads TGCAGTGCTAGAGATCTCGGAGACGGATCCGTCTATGGCTACACCTTC.

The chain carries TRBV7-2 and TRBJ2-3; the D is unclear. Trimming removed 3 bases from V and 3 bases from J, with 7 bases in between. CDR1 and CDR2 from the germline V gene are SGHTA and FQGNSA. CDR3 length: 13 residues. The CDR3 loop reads CASSLFETDTQYF. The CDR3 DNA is TGTGCCAGCAGCTTGTTCGAGACAGATACGCAGTATTTT.

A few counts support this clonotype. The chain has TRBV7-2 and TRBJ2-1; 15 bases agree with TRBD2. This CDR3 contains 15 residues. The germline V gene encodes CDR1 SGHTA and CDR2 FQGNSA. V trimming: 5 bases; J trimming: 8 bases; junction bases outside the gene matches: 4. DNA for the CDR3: TGTGCCAGCAGCGCGGGACTAGCGGGGGGATATGAGCAGTTCTTC. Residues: CASSAGLAGGYEQFF.

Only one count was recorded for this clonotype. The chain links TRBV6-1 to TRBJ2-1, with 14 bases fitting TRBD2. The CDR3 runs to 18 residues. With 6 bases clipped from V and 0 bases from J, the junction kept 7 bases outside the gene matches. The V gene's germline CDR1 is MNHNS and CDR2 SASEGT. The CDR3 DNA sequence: TGTGCCAGCAGGTCCACCGGGACTAGCGGGAGCTCCTACAATGAGCAGTTCTTC. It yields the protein CASRSTGTSGSSYNEQFF.

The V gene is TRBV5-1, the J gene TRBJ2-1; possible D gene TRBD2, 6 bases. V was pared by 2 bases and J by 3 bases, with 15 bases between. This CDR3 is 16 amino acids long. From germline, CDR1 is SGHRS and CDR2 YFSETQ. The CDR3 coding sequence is TGCGCCAGCAGCTTTAGTCCAGCGGGTTACTACAATGAGCAGTTCTTC. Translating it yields CASSFSPAGYYNEQFF.

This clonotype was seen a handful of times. In DNA form, the CDR3 reads TGTGCCAGCAGTTACCGCCGGGACCCAACCAGGGGCATTCAGTACTTC. Translating it yields CASSYRRDPTRGIQYF. The V and J genes are TRBV6-5 and TRBJ2-4; TRBD1 might be the D (6 bases). The CDR3 loop spans 16 amino acids. CDR1 is MNHEY and CDR2 is SVGAGI in the germline V gene. V lost 2 bases to trimming and J lost 9 bases, with 20 bases between them.

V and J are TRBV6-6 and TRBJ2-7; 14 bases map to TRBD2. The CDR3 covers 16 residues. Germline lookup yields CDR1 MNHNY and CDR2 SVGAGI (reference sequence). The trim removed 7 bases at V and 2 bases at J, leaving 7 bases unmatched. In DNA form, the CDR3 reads TGTGCCAGCACCGGGACTAGCGGGAGCCTTACCTACGAGCAGTACTTC. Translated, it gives CASTGTSGSLTYEQYF.

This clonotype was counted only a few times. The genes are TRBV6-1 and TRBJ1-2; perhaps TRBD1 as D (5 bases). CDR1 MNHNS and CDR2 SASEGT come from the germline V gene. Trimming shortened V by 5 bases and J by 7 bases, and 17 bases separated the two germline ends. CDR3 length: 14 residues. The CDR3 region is CASSPLGGFLGYTF. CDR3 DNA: TGTGCCAGCAGTCCCCTGGGGGGGTTTCTTGGCTACACCTTC.

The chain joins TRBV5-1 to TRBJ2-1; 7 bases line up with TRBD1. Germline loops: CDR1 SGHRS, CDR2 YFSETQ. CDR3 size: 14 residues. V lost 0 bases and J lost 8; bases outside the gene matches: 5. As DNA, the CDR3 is TGCGCCAGCAGCTTGGGGGACAGCCGGGATGAGCAGTTCTTC. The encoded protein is CASSLGDSRDEQFF. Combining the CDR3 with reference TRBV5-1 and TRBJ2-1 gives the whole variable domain KAGVTQTPRYLIKTRGQQVTLSCSPISGHRSVSWYQQTPGQGLQFLFEYFSETQRNKGNFPGRFSGRQFSNSRSEMNVSTLELGDSALYLCASSLGDSRDEQFFGPGTRLTVL.

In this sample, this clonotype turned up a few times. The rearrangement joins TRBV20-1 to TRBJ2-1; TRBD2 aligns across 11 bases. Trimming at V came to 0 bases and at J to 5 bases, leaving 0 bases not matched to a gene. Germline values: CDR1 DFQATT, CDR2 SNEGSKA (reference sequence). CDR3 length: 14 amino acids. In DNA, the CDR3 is TGCAGTGCTAGAGATAGCGGGAGGGACAATGAGCAGTTCTTC. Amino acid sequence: CSARDSGRDNEQFF.

The CDR3: CASLAGSENNEQFF. The CDR3 bases are TGTGCCAGCCTAGCGGGATCGGAGAACAATGAGCAGTTCTTC. The gene calls are TRBV6-1 and TRBJ2-1, with 9 bases aligning to TRBD2. The junction had 7 bases not matched to a gene; V was cut back by 8 bases and J by 5 bases. The CDR3 has 14 residues. CDR1 MNHNS and CDR2 SASEGT come from the germline V gene.

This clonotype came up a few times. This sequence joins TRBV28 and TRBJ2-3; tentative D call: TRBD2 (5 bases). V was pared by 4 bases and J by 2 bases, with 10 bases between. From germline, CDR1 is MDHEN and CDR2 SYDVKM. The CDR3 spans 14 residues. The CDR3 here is CASSSAGLTDTQYF. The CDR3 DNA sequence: TGTGCCAGCAGTTCCGCGGGTCTCACAGATACGCAGTATTTT.

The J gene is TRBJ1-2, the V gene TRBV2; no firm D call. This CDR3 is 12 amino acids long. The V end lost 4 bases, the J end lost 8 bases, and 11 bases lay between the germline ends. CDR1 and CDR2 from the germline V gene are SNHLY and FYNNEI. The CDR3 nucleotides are TGTGCCAGCAGTGCGGAGGGATTCGGCTACACCTTC. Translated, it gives CASSAEGFGYTF.

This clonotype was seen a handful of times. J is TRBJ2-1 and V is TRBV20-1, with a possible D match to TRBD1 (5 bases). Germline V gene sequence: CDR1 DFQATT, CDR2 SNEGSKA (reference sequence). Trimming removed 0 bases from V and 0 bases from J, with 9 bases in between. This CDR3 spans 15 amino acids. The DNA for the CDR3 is TGCAGTGCTAGAGATGGGGCCAACTCCTACAATGAGCAGTTCTTC. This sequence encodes CSARDGANSYNEQFF.

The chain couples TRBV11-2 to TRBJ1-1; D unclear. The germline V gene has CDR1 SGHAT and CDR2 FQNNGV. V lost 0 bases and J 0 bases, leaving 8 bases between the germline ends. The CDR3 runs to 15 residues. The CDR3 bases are TGTGCCAGCAGCTTAGAGCCAGGTGTGAACACTGAAGCTTTCTTT. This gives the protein CASSLEPGVNTEAFF. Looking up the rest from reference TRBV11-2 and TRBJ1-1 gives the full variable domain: EAGVAQSPRYKIIEKRQSVAFWCNPISGHATLYWYQQILGQGPKLLIQFQNNGVVDDSQLPKDRFSAERLKGVDSTLKIQPAKLEDSAVYLCASSLEPGVNTEAFFGQGTRLTVV.

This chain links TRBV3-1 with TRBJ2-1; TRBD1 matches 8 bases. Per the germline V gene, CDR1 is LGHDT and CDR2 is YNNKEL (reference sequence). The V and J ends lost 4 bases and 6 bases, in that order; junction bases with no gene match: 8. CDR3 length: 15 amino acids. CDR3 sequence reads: CASSLGQGSGNEQFF. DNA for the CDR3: TGTGCCAGCAGCCTCGGACAGGGCTCTGGCAATGAGCAGTTCTTC.